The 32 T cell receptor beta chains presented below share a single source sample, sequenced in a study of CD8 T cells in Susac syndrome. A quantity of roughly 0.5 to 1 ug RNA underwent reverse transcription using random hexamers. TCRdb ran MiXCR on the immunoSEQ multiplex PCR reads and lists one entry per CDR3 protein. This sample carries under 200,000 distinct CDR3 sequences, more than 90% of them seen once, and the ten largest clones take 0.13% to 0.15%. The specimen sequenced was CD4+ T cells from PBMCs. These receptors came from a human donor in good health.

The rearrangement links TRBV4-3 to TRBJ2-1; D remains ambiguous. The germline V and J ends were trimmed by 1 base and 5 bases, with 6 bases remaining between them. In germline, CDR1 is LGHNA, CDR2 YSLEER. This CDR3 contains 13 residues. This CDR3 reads CASSQGTNNEQFF. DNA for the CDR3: TGCGCCAGCAGCCAAGGGACGAACAATGAGCAGTTCTTC.

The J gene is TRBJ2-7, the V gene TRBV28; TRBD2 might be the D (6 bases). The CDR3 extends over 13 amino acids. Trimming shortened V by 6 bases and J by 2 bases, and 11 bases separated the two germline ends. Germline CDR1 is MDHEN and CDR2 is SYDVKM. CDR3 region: CASRGGGAYEQYF. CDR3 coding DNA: TGTGCCAGCAGAGGCGGAGGGGCCTACGAGCAGTACTTC.

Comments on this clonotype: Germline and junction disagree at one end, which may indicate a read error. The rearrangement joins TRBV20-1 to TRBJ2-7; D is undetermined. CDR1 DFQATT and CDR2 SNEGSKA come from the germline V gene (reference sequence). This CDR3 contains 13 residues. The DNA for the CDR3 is TGCAGTGCTAGGAAAGACAAGACCTACGGGCAGTACTTC. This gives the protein CSARKDKTYGQYF.

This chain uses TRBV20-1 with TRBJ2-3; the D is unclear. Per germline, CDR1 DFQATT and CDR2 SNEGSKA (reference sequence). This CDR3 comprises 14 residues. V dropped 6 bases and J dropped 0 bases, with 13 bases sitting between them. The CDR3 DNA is TGCAGTGCCCGAGAGGACGCTAGCACAGATACGCAGTATTTT. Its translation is CSAREDASTDTQYF.

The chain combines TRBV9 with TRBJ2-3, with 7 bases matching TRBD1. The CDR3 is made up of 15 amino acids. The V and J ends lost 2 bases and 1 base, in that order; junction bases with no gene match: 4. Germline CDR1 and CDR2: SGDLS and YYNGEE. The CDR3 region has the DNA TGTGCCAGCAGCGTCAAGGGGGCAGGCACAGATACGCAGTATTTT. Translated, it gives CASSVKGAGTDTQYF. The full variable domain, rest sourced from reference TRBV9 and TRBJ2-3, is DSGVTQTPKHLITATGQRVTLRCSPRSGDLSVYWYQQSLDQGLQFLIQYYNGEERAKGNILERFSAQQFPDLHSELNLSSLELGDSALYFCASSVKGAGTDTQYFGPGTRLTVL.

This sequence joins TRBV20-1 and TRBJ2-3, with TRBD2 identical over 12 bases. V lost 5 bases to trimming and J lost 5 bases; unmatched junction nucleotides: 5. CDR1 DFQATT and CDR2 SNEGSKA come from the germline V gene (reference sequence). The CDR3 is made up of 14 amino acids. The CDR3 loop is CSARLAGEGDTQYF. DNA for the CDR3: TGCAGTGCTCGACTAGCGGGGGAAGGAGATACGCAGTATTTT.

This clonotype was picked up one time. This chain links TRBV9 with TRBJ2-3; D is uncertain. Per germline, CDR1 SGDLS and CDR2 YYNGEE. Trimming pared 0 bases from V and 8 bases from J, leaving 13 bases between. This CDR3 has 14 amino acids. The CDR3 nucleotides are TGTGCCAGCAGCGTAGTCCCTAGGGATAGTACGCAGTATTTT. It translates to CASSVVPRDSTQYF.

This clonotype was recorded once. The DNA of the CDR3 is TGTGCCACCAGTGATTCTAGGACCGGGGCCAACGTCCTGACTTTC. Protein product: CATSDSRTGANVLTF. The chain is built from TRBV24-1 and TRBJ2-6; D not certain. V lost 2 bases to trimming and J lost 4 bases, with 8 bases between them. The CDR3 consists of 15 residues. The germline V gene encodes CDR1 KGHDR and CDR2 SFDVKD.

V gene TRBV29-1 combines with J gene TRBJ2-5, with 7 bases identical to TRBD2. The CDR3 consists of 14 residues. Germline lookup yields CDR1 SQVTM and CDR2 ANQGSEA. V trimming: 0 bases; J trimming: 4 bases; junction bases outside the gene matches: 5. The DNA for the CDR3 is TGCAGCGTTGAAGATTGGGAGGGCAGAGAGACCCAGTACTTC. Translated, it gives CSVEDWEGRETQYF.

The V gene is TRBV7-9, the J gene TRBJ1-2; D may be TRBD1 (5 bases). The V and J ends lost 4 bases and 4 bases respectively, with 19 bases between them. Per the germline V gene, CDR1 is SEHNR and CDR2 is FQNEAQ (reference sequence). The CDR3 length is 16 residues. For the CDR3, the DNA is TGTGCCAGCAGCTCCCAGGGCCAAACAACCCCCTATGGCTACACCTTC. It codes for CASSSQGQTTPYGYTF. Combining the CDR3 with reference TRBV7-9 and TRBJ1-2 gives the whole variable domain DTGVSQNPRHKITKRGQNVTFRCDPISEHNRLYWYRQTLGQGPEFLTYFQNEAQLEKSRLLSDRFSAERPKGSFSTLEIQRTEQGDSAMYLCASSSQGQTTPYGYTFGSGTRLTVV.

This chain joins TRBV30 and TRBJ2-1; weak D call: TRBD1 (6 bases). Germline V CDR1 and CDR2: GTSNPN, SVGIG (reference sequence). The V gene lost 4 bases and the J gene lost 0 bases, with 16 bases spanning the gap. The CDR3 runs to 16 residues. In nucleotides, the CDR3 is TGTGCCTGGAACGCCGGGCAGGGGAGCTCCTACAATGAGCAGTTCTTC. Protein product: CAWNAGQGSSYNEQFF.

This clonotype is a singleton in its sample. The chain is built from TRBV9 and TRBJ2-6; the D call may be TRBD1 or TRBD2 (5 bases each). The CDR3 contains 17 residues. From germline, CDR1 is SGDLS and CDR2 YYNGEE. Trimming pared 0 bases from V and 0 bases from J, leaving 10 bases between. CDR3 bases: TGTGCCAGCAGCGTAGGGGGACCAGACTCTGGGGCCAACGTCCTGACTTTC. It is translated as CASSVGGPDSGANVLTF.

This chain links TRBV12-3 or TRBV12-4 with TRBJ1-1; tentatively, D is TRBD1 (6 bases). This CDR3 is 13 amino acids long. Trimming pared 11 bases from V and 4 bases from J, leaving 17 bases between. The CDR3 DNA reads TGTGCCTGCACGAAATCAGGGGCCACTGAAGCTTTCTTT. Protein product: CACTKSGATEAFF.

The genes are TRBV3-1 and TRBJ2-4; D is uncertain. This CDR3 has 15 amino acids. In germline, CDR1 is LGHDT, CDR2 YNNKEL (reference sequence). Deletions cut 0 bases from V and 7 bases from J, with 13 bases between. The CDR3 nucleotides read TGTGCCAGCAGCCAAGAATTAGTGACGGCTAACATTCAGTACTTC. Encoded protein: CASSQELVTANIQYF.

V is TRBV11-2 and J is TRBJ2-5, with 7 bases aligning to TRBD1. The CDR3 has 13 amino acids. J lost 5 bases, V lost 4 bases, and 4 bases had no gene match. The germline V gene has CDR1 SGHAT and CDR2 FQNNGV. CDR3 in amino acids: CASSWDSAETQYF. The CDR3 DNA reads TGTGCCAGCAGCTGGGACAGCGCGGAGACCCAGTACTTC.

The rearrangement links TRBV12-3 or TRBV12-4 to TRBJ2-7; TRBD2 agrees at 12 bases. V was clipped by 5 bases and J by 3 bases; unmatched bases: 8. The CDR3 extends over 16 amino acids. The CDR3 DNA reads TGTGCCAGCAGTCCCCCAACTAGCGGGGGGAACTACGAGCAGTACTTC. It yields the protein CASSPPTSGGNYEQYF.

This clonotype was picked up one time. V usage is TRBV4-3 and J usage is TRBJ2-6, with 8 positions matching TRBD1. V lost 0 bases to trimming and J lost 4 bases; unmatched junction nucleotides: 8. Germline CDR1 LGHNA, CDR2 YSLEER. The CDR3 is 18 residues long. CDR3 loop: CASSQDQRRGLGANVLTF. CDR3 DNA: TGCGCCAGCAGCCAAGATCAGCGCAGGGGGCTGGGGGCCAACGTCCTGACTTTC.

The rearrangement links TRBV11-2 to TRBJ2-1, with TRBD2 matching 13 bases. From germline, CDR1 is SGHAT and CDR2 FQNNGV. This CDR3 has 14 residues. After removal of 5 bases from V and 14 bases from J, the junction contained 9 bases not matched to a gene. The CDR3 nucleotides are TGTGCCAGCAGCCGGACTAGCGGGGGCGTGGACGAGTTCTTC. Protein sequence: CASSRTSGGVDEFF. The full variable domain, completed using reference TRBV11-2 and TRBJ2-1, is EAGVAQSPRYKIIEKRQSVAFWCNPISGHATLYWYQQILGQGPKLLIQFQNNGVVDDSQLPKDRFSAERLKGVDSTLKIQPAKLEDSAVYLCASSRTSGGVDEFFGPGTRLTVL.

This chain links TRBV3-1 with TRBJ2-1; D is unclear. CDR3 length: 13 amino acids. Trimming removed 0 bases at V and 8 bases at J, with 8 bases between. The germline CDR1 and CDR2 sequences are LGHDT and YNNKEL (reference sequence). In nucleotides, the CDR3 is TGTGCCAGCAGCCAAGAACTGATCGATGAGCAGTTCTTC. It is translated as CASSQELIDEQFF.

The CDR3 loop is CATSPRDRPLEQYF. CDR3 sequence (DNA): TGTGCCACCAGCCCACGGGACCGACCTCTCGAGCAGTACTTC. This sequence joins TRBV15 and TRBJ2-7, with D possibly being TRBD1 or TRBD2 (5 bases each). V gave up 5 bases and J gave up 6 bases, with 17 bases separating them. From germline, CDR1 is LNHNV and CDR2 YYDKDF (reference sequence). This CDR3 has 14 amino acids.

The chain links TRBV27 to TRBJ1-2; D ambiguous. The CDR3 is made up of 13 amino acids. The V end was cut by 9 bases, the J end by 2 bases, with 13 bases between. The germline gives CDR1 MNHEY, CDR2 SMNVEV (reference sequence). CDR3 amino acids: CARAGPNNYGYTF. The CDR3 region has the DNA TGTGCCAGAGCCGGGCCGAACAACTATGGCTACACCTTC.

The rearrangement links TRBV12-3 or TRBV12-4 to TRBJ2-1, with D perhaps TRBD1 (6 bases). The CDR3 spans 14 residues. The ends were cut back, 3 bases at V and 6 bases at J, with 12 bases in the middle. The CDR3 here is CASSFLDRLNEQFF. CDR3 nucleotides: TGTGCCAGCAGTTTCTTGGACAGACTCAATGAGCAGTTCTTC.

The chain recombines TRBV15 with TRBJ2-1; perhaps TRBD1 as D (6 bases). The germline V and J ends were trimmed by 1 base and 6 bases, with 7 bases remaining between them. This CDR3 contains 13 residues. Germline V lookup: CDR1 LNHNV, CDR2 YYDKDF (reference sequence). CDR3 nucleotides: TGTGCCACCAGCAGAGCGGACAGCAATGAGCAGTTCTTC. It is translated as CATSRADSNEQFF.

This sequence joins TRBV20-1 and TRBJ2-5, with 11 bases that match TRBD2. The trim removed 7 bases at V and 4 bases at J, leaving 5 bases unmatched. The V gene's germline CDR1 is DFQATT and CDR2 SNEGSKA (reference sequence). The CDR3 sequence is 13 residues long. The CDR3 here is CSGFGTSGETQYF. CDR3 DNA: TGCAGTGGGTTCGGGACTAGCGGAGAGACCCAGTACTTC.

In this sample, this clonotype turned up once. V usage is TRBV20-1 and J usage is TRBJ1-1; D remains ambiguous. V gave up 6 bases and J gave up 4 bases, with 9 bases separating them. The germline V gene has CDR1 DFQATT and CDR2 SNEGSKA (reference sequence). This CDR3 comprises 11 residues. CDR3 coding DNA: TGCAGTGCCCCCTGGGGCACTGAAGCTTTCTTT. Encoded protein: CSAPWGTEAFF.

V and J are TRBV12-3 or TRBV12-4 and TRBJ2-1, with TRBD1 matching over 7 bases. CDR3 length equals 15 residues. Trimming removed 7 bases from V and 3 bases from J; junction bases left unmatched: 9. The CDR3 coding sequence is TGTGCCAGCACCTGGACAGGCTCGAACTACAATGAGCAGTTCTTC. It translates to CASTWTGSNYNEQFF.

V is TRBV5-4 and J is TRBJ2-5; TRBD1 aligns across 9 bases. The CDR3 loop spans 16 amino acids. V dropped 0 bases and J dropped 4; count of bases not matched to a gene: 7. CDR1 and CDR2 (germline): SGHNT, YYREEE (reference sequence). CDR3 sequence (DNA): TGTGCCAGCAGCTTGGGAACAGGGGGCACCGGAGAGACCCAGTACTTC. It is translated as CASSLGTGGTGETQYF. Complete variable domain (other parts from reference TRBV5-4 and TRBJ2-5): ETGVTQSPTHLIKTRGQQVTLRCSSQSGHNTVSWYQQALGQGPQFIFQYYREEENGRGNFPPRFSGLQFPNYSSELNVNALELDDSALYLCASSLGTGGTGETQYFGPGTRLLVL.

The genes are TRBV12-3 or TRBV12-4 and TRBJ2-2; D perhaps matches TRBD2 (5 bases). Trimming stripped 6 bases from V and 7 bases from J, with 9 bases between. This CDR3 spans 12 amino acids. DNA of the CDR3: TGTGCCAGCAGCCGGGATATCGGGGAGCTGTTTTTT. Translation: CASSRDIGELFF.

CDR3 DNA sequence: TGTGCCAGCAGCTCACGACCCCCAGATACGCAGTATTTT. Its translation: CASSSRPPDTQYF. The chain recombines TRBV5-4 with TRBJ2-3, with D uncertain. V was shortened by 3 bases and J by 4 bases, with 9 bases between the two germline ends. This CDR3 has 13 amino acids. Germline values: CDR1 SGHNT, CDR2 YYREEE (reference sequence).

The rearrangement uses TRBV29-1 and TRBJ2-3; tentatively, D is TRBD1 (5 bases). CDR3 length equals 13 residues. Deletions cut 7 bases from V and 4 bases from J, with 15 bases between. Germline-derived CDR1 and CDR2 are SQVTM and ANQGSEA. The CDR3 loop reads CSAQARAADTQYF. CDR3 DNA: TGCAGCGCCCAAGCCAGGGCGGCAGATACGCAGTATTTT.

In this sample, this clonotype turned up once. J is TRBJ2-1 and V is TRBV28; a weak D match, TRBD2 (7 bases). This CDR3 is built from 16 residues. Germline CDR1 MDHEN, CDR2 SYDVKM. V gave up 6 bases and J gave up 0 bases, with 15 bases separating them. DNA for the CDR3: TGTGCCAGCAGCTCTCCGGGGGGCGACTCCTACAATGAGCAGTTCTTC. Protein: CASSSPGGDSYNEQFF.

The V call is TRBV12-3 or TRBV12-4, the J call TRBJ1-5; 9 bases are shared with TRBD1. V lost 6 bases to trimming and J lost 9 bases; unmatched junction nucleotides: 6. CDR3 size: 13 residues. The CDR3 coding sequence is TGTGCCAGCAGGGGCACAGGGGGCGGGCCCCAGCATTTT. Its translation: CASRGTGGGPQHF.